The 5 T cell receptor beta chains given below trace back to one sample, sequenced in a study of cytomegalovirus exposure and HLA in healthy donors. Use of 60 Vbeta and 13 Jbeta primers characterized the PCR. The method was immunoSEQ multiplex PCR; TCRdb's version includes in-frame clones alone and lacks a portion of them. The data show under 200,000 clones, roughly 75% seen once. Sequenced: PBMCs. The receptors were sampled from a male donor in good health and CMV-seronegative.

The chain has TRBV5-1 and TRBJ2-1; 10 positions agree with TRBD1. Germline lookup yields CDR1 SGHRS and CDR2 YFSETQ. V was clipped by 7 bases and J by 5 bases; unmatched bases: 9. The CDR3 runs to 15 residues. The CDR3 loop reads CASDLRDRGHNEQFF. CDR3 DNA sequence: TGCGCCAGCGACCTCCGGGACAGGGGCCACAATGAGCAGTTCTTC.

This rearrangement joins TRBV9 to TRBJ1-2; no clear D gene. The CDR3 length is 14 residues. V shed 1 base and J shed 7 bases, with 14 bases lying between them. Germline CDR1 SGDLS, CDR2 YYNGEE. For the CDR3, the DNA is TGTGCCAGCAGCGTAAGATCGGGTTTTGCTGGCTACACCTTC. Protein sequence: CASSVRSGFAGYTF.

The chain recombines TRBV9 with TRBJ2-7; TRBD2 might be the D (5 bases). This CDR3 comprises 14 residues. Trimming removed 3 bases at V and 6 bases at J, with 16 bases between. Per the germline V gene, CDR1 is SGDLS and CDR2 is YYNGEE. CDR3 amino acids: CASSGRSRGSEQYF. CDR3 DNA sequence: TGTGCCAGCAGCGGGAGGAGTCGTGGCAGCGAGCAGTACTTC.

Note on this clone: Other DNA sequences in the sample encode the same CDR3. J is TRBJ2-1 and V is TRBV5-4; TRBD1 is a possible D gene (5 bases). V lost 4 bases to trimming and J lost 3 bases, with 11 bases between them. Germline-derived CDR1 and CDR2 are SGHNT and YYREEE (reference sequence). This CDR3 region has 14 residues. The CDR3, as DNA: TGTGCCAGCAGCCCAGGACAAAGCTACAATGAGCAGTTCTTC. It is translated as CASSPGQSYNEQFF.

J is TRBJ1-2 and V is TRBV5-6; 11 nucleotides line up with TRBD1. With 4 bases clipped from V and 5 bases from J, the junction kept 4 bases outside the gene matches. Germline lookup yields CDR1 SGHDT and CDR2 YYEEEE. This CDR3 has 14 residues. This CDR3 is CASSTGQGAYGYTF. CDR3 nucleotides: TGTGCCAGCAGCACCGGACAGGGGGCATATGGCTACACCTTC.